One and the same sample provided the 6 T cell receptor beta chains below, sequenced in a study of blood T cell repertoires in COVID-19. Profiled with immunoSEQ multiplex PCR; TCRdb holds only in-frame clones, not every one. The table records 110,000 to 150,000 clones, about 87% of them present only once. Sample: peripheral blood. Receptors were obtained from a human donor in a cohort sampled during active COVID-19.

The rearrangement uses TRBV28 and TRBJ1-2; 8 nucleotides align to TRBD1. The CDR3 has 15 residues. Germline trimming cut 3 bases from V and 8 bases from J; bases unmatched to any gene: 11. Germline V gene sequence: CDR1 MDHEN, CDR2 SYDVKM. CDR3 sequence (DNA): TGTGCCAGCAGTTTCGCAGGGGGCTTCTTCTTGGGCTACACCTTC. It specifies CASSFAGGFFLGYTF.

J is TRBJ2-7 and V is TRBV30; possible D gene TRBD2, 6 bases. This CDR3 is 13 amino acids long. Germline CDR1 GTSNPN, CDR2 SVGIG (reference sequence). The ends were cut back, 2 bases at V and 0 bases at J, with 8 bases in the middle. CDR3 DNA: TGTGCCTGGAGTAGCGGGTCCTCCTACGAGCAGTACTTC. This codes for CAWSSGSSYEQYF.

V gene TRBV11-2 combines with J gene TRBJ1-1; the D gene is possibly TRBD1 (6 bases). The CDR3 length is 12 residues. The V gene's germline CDR1 is SGHAT and CDR2 FQNNGV. Trimming left V 2 bases short and J 11 bases short, with 12 bases between. The CDR3 spells CASSLLGTRAFF. CDR3 bases: TGTGCCAGCAGCTTATTAGGGACAAGGGCTTTCTTT.

The chain combines TRBV7-6 with TRBJ2-3; no clear D gene. V gave up 5 bases and J gave up 0 bases, with 9 bases separating them. Per germline, CDR1 SGHVS and CDR2 FNYEAQ. The CDR3 runs 14 residues. The CDR3 bases are TGTGCCAGCAGCAGAGATACTAGCACAGATACGCAGTATTTT. It specifies CASSRDTSTDTQYF.

The chain has TRBV28 and TRBJ1-1, with a weak D call TRBD1 (6 bases). The V gene's germline CDR1 is MDHEN and CDR2 SYDVKM. This CDR3 is built from 15 residues. V shed 3 bases and J shed 2 bases, with 13 bases lying between them. DNA of the CDR3: TGTGCCAGCAGTTTTAGGGACACGCTTAACACTGAAGCTTTCTTT. This encodes CASSFRDTLNTEAFF.

The genes are TRBV15 and TRBJ2-1; maybe TRBD1 (6 bases). This CDR3 contains 16 residues. V was trimmed by 1 base and J by 5 bases, leaving 15 bases between them. Per the germline V gene, CDR1 is LNHNV and CDR2 is YYDKDF (reference sequence). As DNA, the CDR3 is TGTGCCACCAGCAGAGTTCCAGGGGAAGGGCACAATGAGCAGTTCTTC. The encoded protein is CATSRVPGEGHNEQFF.